Listed below are T cell receptor beta chains from one sample, sequenced in a study of shared clonotypes between healthy human individuals. Assay used: immunoSEQ multiplex PCR; TCRdb lists only in-frame clones, some missing. This table has around 2,000,000 clones, 90% to 95% appearing once. The sample taken for sequencing was naive CD8+ T cells from PBMCs. These receptors were collected from a man aged 18 to 30 in good health. Some clones in this sample may be carry-over from other donors' samples. Each CDR3 is given with its conserved first and last residue. A D gene is named only where the DNA matches it firmly. Clone size is stated in some rows and not others, as once, few, many or a class when expanded.

j_gene: TRBJ2-1
v_gene: TRBV28
abundance: NA
d_gene: TRBD2
CDR3aa: CASRGLAGGVFGQFF
CDR3nt: TGTGCCAGCAGGGGACTAGCGGGAGGGGTATTCGGGCAGTTCTTC

j_gene: TRBJ2-7
v_gene: TRBV11-2
abundance: NA
d_gene: TRBD1
CDR3aa: CASSPFPGQGNEQYF
CDR3nt: TGTGCCAGCAGCCCATTTCCGGGACAGGGCAACGAGCAGTACTTC

j_gene: TRBJ1-1
v_gene: TRBV27
abundance: NA
d_gene: TRBD1
CDR3aa: CASSPDRMNTEAFF
CDR3nt: TGTGCCAGCAGTCCGGACAGGATGAACACTGAAGCTTTCTTT

j_gene: TRBJ1-5
v_gene: TRBV28
abundance: few
d_gene: NA
CDR3aa: CASTQGNQPQHF
CDR3nt: TGTGCCAGCACACAGGGCAATCAGCCCCAGCATTTT

j_gene: TRBJ2-3
v_gene: TRBV4-3
abundance: NA
d_gene: NA
CDR3aa: CASSQESGGTDTQYF
CDR3nt: TGCGCCAGCAGCCAGGAATCGGGGGGCACAGATACGCAGTATTTT

j_gene: TRBJ2-7
v_gene: TRBV19
abundance: once
d_gene: TRBD2
CDR3aa: CASSTPGRGSYEQYF
CDR3nt: TGTGCCAGTAGTACCCCCGGGAGGGGCTCCTACGAGCAGTACTTC

j_gene: TRBJ2-7
v_gene: TRBV11-2
abundance: NA
d_gene: NA
CDR3aa: CASSPGTYIPYEQYF
CDR3nt: TGTGCCAGCAGCCCAGGGACTTACATACCCTACGAGCAGTACTTC

j_gene: TRBJ2-5
v_gene: TRBV27
abundance: once
d_gene: NA
CDR3aa: CASSLWQGQETQYF
CDR3nt: TGTGCCAGCAGTTTATGGCAGGGCCAAGAGACCCAGTACTTC

j_gene: TRBJ2-5
v_gene: TRBV9
abundance: NA
d_gene: NA
CDR3aa: CASSVVSGGETQYF
CDR3nt: TGTGCCAGCAGCGTAGTTTCTGGAGGGGAGACCCAGTACTTC

j_gene: TRBJ1-5
v_gene: TRBV6-5
abundance: few
d_gene: NA
CDR3aa: CASSLRTPEYQPQHF
CDR3nt: TGTGCCAGCAGTTTACGGACACCCGAGTACCAGCCCCAGCATTTT

j_gene: TRBJ2-5
v_gene: TRBV19
abundance: NA
d_gene: TRBD2
CDR3aa: CASSFQREGPQETQYF
CDR3nt: TGTGCCAGTAGTTTCCAGCGGGAGGGCCCCCAAGAGACCCAGTACTTC

j_gene: TRBJ2-7
v_gene: TRBV5-4
abundance: NA
d_gene: NA
CDR3aa: CASSLGGPDEQYF
CDR3nt: TGTGCCAGCAGCCTCGGAGGGCCCGACGAGCAGTACTTC

j_gene: TRBJ2-7
v_gene: TRBV7-6
abundance: NA
d_gene: NA
CDR3aa: CASSLTDSKAYEQYF
CDR3nt: TGTGCCAGCAGCTTAACGGACAGCAAGGCGTACGAGCAGTACTTC

j_gene: TRBJ2-7
v_gene: TRBV5-6
abundance: NA
d_gene: NA
CDR3aa: CASSLQASHEQYF
CDR3nt: TGTGCCAGCAGCTTGCAGGCATCCCACGAGCAGTACTTC

j_gene: TRBJ1-2
v_gene: TRBV2
abundance: NA
d_gene: NA
CDR3aa: CASSDDGGPYYGYTF
CDR3nt: TGTGCCAGCAGTGATGATGGGGGGCCGTACTATGGCTACACCTTC

j_gene: TRBJ2-5
v_gene: TRBV7-3
abundance: once
d_gene: NA
CDR3aa: CASSPRNAETQYF
CDR3nt: TGTGCCAGCAGCCCCCGGAACGCCGAGACCCAGTACTTC

j_gene: TRBJ2-7
v_gene: TRBV11-1
abundance: NA
d_gene: TRBD1
CDR3aa: CASSWDRGPYEQYF
CDR3nt: TGTGCCAGCAGTTGGGACAGGGGGCCATACGAGCAGTACTTC

j_gene: TRBJ2-5
v_gene: TRBV9
abundance: NA
d_gene: NA
CDR3aa: CASSVSIRSEETQYF
CDR3nt: TGTGCCAGCAGCGTAAGCATTCGAAGCGAAGAGACCCAGTACTTC

j_gene: TRBJ1-1
v_gene: TRBV19
abundance: NA
d_gene: NA
CDR3aa: CASSEAGGLRNTEAFF
CDR3nt: TGTGCCAGTAGTGAGGCCGGTGGGTTGAGGAACACTGAAGCTTTCTTT

j_gene: TRBJ2-1
v_gene: TRBV29-1
abundance: NA
d_gene: NA
CDR3aa: CSALPAPYNEQFF
CDR3nt: TGCAGCGCTCTTCCAGCCCCCTACAATGAGCAGTTCTTC

j_gene: TRBJ2-1
v_gene: TRBV9
abundance: NA
d_gene: TRBD2
CDR3aa: CASSGTSGIGVLGEQFF
CDR3nt: TGTGCCAGCAGCGGGACTAGCGGGATCGGGGTTCTGGGTGAGCAGTTCTTC

j_gene: TRBJ1-5
v_gene: TRBV5-4
abundance: NA
d_gene: NA
CDR3aa: CASSLLKRNQPQHF
CDR3nt: TGTGCCAGCAGCTTGTTAAAGCGCAATCAGCCCCAGCATTTT

j_gene: TRBJ1-5
v_gene: TRBV27
abundance: NA
d_gene: NA
CDR3aa: CASSLSPSGHQPQHF
CDR3nt: TGTGCCAGCAGTTTATCTCCTTCCGGGCATCAGCCCCAGCATTTT

j_gene: TRBJ2-2
v_gene: TRBV28
abundance: NA
d_gene: NA
CDR3aa: CASSPSMATGELFF
CDR3nt: TGTGCCAGCAGCCCCTCTATGGCCACCGGGGAGCTGTTTTTT

j_gene: TRBJ2-7
v_gene: TRBV7-9
abundance: NA
d_gene: TRBD1
CDR3aa: CASSPVPGQEEYEQYF
CDR3nt: TGTGCCAGCAGCCCCGTACCTGGACAGGAGGAATACGAGCAGTACTTC

j_gene: TRBJ2-3
v_gene: TRBV16
abundance: NA
d_gene: NA
CDR3aa: CASSQSGGTDTQYF
CDR3nt: TGTGCCAGCAGCCAATCTGGTGGGACAGATACGCAGTATTTT

j_gene: TRBJ2-7
v_gene: TRBV5-1
abundance: NA
d_gene: TRBD2
CDR3aa: CASSPGLAGGAHEQYF
CDR3nt: TGCGCCAGCAGCCCGGGACTAGCGGGAGGTGCCCACGAGCAGTACTTC

j_gene: TRBJ2-7
v_gene: TRBV5-6
abundance: NA
d_gene: TRBD2
CDR3aa: CASSHHPGSGRIHEQYF
CDR3nt: TGTGCCAGCAGCCATCACCCGGGTAGCGGGAGGATCCACGAGCAGTACTTC

j_gene: TRBJ2-4
v_gene: TRBV6-1
abundance: NA
d_gene: NA
CDR3aa: CASSDRGLLALGKNIQYF
CDR3nt: TGTGCCAGCAGTGATCGGGGGTTACTGGCCCTTGGCAAAAACATTCAGTACTTC

j_gene: TRBJ2-7
v_gene: TRBV2
abundance: NA
d_gene: NA
CDR3aa: CAANPTVYEQYF
CDR3nt: TGTGCCGCGAACCCCACCGTCTACGAGCAGTACTTC

j_gene: TRBJ1-1
v_gene: TRBV30
abundance: few
d_gene: NA
CDR3aa: CAWSEWNTEAFF
CDR3nt: TGTGCCTGGAGCGAGTGGAACACTGAAGCTTTCTTT

j_gene: TRBJ2-7
v_gene: TRBV5-1
abundance: NA
d_gene: TRBD2
CDR3aa: CASSFGRGSSYEQYF
CDR3nt: TGCGCCAGCAGCTTCGGGCGCGGGAGCTCCTACGAGCAGTACTTC

j_gene: TRBJ2-7
v_gene: TRBV9
abundance: NA
d_gene: TRBD2
CDR3aa: CASSVKGLASYEQYF
CDR3nt: TGTGCCAGCAGCGTGAAAGGACTAGCAAGCTACGAGCAGTACTTC

j_gene: TRBJ2-3
v_gene: TRBV9
abundance: NA
d_gene: NA
CDR3aa: CASSGSGSTDTQYF
CDR3nt: TGTGCCAGCAGCGGTAGCGGTAGCACAGATACGCAGTATTTT

j_gene: TRBJ2-1
v_gene: TRBV30
abundance: NA
d_gene: NA
CDR3aa: CAWSVKGEGRNEQFF
CDR3nt: TGTGCCTGGAGTGTCAAGGGGGAGGGCCGCAATGAGCAGTTCTTC

j_gene: TRBJ2-1
v_gene: TRBV7-2
abundance: NA
d_gene: NA
CDR3aa: CASSQGGEQFF
CDR3nt: TGTGCCAGCAGCCAGGGAGGAGAGCAGTTCTTC

j_gene: TRBJ2-7
v_gene: TRBV27
abundance: NA
d_gene: NA
CDR3aa: CASSSIAGLNYEQYF
CDR3nt: TGTGCCAGCAGTTCGATCGCCGGGCTCAACTACGAGCAGTACTTC

j_gene: TRBJ2-2
v_gene: TRBV9
abundance: NA
d_gene: TRBD2
CDR3aa: CASSANLLAGTNTGELFF
CDR3nt: TGTGCCAGCAGCGCCAACCTGCTAGCGGGGACCAACACCGGGGAGCTGTTTTTT

j_gene: TRBJ1-6
v_gene: TRBV7-9
abundance: NA
d_gene: TRBD1
CDR3aa: CASSQGQGDSPLHF
CDR3nt: TGTGCCAGCAGCCAAGGACAGGGTGATTCACCCCTCCACTTT

j_gene: TRBJ2-7
v_gene: TRBV19
abundance: once
d_gene: TRBD1
CDR3aa: CARQGARFYEQYF
CDR3nt: TGTGCCAGGCAGGGGGCTAGATTCTACGAGCAGTACTTC

j_gene: TRBJ2-7
v_gene: TRBV27
abundance: NA
d_gene: NA
CDR3aa: CASSLSTGYEQYF
CDR3nt: TGTGCCAGCAGTTTATCGACAGGCTACGAGCAGTACTTC

j_gene: TRBJ2-2
v_gene: TRBV29-1
abundance: NA
d_gene: TRBD1
CDR3aa: CSVPRTGGNTGELFF
CDR3nt: TGCAGCGTTCCTCGGACAGGGGGGAACACCGGGGAGCTGTTTTTT

j_gene: TRBJ1-2
v_gene: TRBV15
abundance: NA
d_gene: NA
CDR3aa: CATSRGRDIGYGYTF
CDR3nt: TGTGCCACCAGCAGGGGTCGGGACATCGGCTATGGCTACACCTTC

j_gene: TRBJ2-1
v_gene: TRBV19
abundance: NA
d_gene: NA
CDR3aa: CASSIRGAEQFF
CDR3nt: TGTGCCAGTAGTATTCGTGGAGCGGAGCAGTTCTTC

j_gene: TRBJ1-1
v_gene: TRBV5-1
abundance: NA
d_gene: NA
CDR3aa: CASRLSGVTEAFF
CDR3nt: TGCGCCAGCAGACTCTCCGGGGTCACTGAAGCTTTCTTT

j_gene: TRBJ2-1
v_gene: TRBV27
abundance: NA
d_gene: NA
CDR3aa: CASSPYRGYNEQFF
CDR3nt: TGTGCCAGCAGTCCCTACCGCGGGTACAATGAGCAGTTCTTC

j_gene: TRBJ1-5
v_gene: TRBV19
abundance: NA
d_gene: NA
CDR3aa: CASKGQSGNQPQHF
CDR3nt: TGTGCCAGTAAAGGACAGTCCGGCAATCAGCCCCAGCATTTT

j_gene: TRBJ2-2
v_gene: TRBV5-1
abundance: NA
d_gene: TRBD2
CDR3aa: CASSNRLAGVAGELFF
CDR3nt: TGCGCCAGCAGCAATCGACTAGCGGGAGTGGCCGGGGAGCTGTTTTTT

j_gene: TRBJ1-1
v_gene: TRBV7-2
abundance: NA
d_gene: NA
CDR3aa: CASSLAGRRKAFF
CDR3nt: TGTGCCAGCAGCTTAGCAGGGCGGAGAAAAGCTTTCTTT

j_gene: TRBJ2-3
v_gene: TRBV11-2
abundance: once
d_gene: NA
CDR3aa: CASSLSPFWVDTQYF
CDR3nt: TGTGCCAGCAGCTTATCCCCCTTTTGGGTGGATACGCAGTATTTT

j_gene: TRBJ1-5
v_gene: TRBV4-3
abundance: NA
d_gene: TRBD1
CDR3aa: CASSQDGGGGQPQHF
CDR3nt: TGCGCCAGCAGCCAAGATGGAGGGGGCGGGCAGCCCCAGCATTTT

j_gene: TRBJ2-7
v_gene: TRBV11-2
abundance: NA
d_gene: TRBD2
CDR3aa: CASSVELAGVEGEQYF
CDR3nt: TGTGCCAGCAGCGTGGAACTAGCGGGAGTAGAAGGGGAGCAGTACTTC

j_gene: TRBJ2-2
v_gene: TRBV19
abundance: NA
d_gene: TRBD2
CDR3aa: CASSLGLAGVRTGELFF
CDR3nt: TGTGCCAGTAGTTTGGGACTAGCGGGCGTAAGAACCGGGGAGCTGTTTTTT

j_gene: TRBJ2-1
v_gene: TRBV10-3
abundance: NA
d_gene: TRBD2
CDR3aa: CVISAPSGTSGSGTYNEQFF
CDR3nt: TGTGTCATCAGTGCCCCCTCGGGGACTAGCGGGAGCGGCACCTACAATGAGCAGTTCTTC

j_gene: TRBJ2-3
v_gene: TRBV13
abundance: NA
d_gene: TRBD2
CDR3aa: CASSANDPTYRTSETTDTQYF
CDR3nt: TGTGCCAGCAGCGCAAACGACCCGACGTATCGGACTAGCGAGACCACAGATACGCAGTATTTT